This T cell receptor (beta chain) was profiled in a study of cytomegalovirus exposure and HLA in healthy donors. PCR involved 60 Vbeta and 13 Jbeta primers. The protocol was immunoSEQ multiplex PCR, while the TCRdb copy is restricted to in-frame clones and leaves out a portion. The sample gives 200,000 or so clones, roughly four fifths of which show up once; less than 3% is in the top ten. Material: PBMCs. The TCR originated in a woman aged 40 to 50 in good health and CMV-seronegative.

CDR3 protein: CASSLILGGTDTQYF. CDR3 DNA sequence: TGTGCCAGCAGTTTAATCCTCGGAGGCACAGATACGCAGTATTTT. The rearrangement uses TRBV27 and TRBJ2-3; D gene ambiguous. Germline-derived CDR1 and CDR2 are MNHEY and SMNVEV (reference sequence). The CDR3 is 15 residues long. The V end was cut by 2 bases, the J end by 1 base, with 10 bases between.